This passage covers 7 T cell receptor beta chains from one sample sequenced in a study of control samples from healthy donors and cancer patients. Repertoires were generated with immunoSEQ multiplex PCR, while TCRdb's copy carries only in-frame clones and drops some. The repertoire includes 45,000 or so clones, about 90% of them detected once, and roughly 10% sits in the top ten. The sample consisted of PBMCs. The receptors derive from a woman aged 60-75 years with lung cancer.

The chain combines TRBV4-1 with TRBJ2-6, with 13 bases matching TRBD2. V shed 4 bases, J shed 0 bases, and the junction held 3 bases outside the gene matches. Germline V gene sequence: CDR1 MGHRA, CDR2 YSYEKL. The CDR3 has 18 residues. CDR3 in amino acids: CASSPRTSGSSGANVLTF. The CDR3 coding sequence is TGCGCCAGCAGCCCGCGGACTAGCGGGAGCTCTGGGGCCAACGTCCTGACTTTC.

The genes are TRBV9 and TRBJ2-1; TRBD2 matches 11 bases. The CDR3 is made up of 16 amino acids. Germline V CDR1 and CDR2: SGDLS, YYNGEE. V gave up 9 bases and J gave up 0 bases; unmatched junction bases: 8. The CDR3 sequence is CATGGGTSGSYNEQFF. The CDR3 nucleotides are TGTGCCACCGGAGGGGGGACTAGCGGCTCCTACAATGAGCAGTTCTTC.

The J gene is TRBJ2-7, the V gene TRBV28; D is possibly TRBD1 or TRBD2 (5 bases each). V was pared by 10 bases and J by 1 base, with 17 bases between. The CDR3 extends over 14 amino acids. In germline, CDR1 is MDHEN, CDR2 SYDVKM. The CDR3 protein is CATRLGEGSYEQYF. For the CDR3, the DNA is TGTGCCACCAGACTGGGCGAGGGGTCCTACGAGCAGTACTTC.

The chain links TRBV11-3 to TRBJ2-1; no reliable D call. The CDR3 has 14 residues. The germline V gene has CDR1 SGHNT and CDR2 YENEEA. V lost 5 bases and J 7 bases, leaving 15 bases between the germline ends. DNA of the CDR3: TGTGCCAGCAGCCCTACGACCAACAGTAATGAGCAGTTCTTC. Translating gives CASSPTTNSNEQFF.

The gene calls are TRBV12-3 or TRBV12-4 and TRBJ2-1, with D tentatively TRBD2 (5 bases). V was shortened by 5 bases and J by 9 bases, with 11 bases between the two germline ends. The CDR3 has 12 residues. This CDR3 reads CASSTGNTEQFF. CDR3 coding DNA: TGTGCCAGCAGTACCGGGAACACTGAGCAGTTCTTC.

DNA of the CDR3: TGTGCCAGACAGGGTAAAAGGGCTAACTATGGCTACACCTTC. Translating gives CARQGKRANYGYTF. The chain couples TRBV21-1 to TRBJ1-2; the table names TRBD1, a call not compared with the DNA. TRBV21-1 is a listed pseudogene. The CDR3 length is 14 residues.

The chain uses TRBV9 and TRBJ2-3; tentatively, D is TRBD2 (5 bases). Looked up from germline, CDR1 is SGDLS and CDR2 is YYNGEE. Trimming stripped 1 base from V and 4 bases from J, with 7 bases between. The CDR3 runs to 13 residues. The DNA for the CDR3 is TGTGCCAGCAGCGTAACGGACTCAGATACGCAGTATTTT. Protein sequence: CASSVTDSDTQYF.